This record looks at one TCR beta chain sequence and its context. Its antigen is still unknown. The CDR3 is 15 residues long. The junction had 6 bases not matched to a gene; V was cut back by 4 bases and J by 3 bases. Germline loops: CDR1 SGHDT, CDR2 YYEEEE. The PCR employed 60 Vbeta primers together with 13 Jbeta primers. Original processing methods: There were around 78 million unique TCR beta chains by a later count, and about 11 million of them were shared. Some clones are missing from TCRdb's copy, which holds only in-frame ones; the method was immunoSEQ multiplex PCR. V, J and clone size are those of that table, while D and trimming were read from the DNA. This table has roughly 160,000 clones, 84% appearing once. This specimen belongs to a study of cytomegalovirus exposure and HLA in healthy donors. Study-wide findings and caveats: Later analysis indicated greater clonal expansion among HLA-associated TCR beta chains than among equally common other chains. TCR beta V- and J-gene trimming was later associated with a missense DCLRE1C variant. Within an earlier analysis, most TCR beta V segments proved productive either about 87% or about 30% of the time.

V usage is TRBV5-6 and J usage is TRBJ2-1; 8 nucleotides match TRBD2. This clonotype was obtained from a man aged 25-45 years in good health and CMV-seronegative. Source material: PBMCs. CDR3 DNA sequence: TGTGCCAGCAGCCTTAGCGGGACCTTCTACAATGAGCAGTTCTTC. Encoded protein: CASSLSGTFYNEQFF.